The clone carrying this T cell receptor beta chain has a single count. The antigen is undetermined. This record comes from a study of shared clonotypes between healthy human individuals. Findings and caveats of the study: Naive subsets, compared against memory subsets, generally had larger estimated richness values.

Measured with immunoSEQ multiplex PCR; TCRdb has only the in-frame clones, and not every one. This table has about 640,000 clones, about two thirds appearing once. Looked up from germline, CDR1 is SNHLY and CDR2 is FYNNEI. The CDR3 runs to 15 residues. The junction had 4 bases not matched to a gene; V was cut back by 6 bases and J by 0 bases. The chain has TRBV2 and TRBJ1-4; 7 bases match TRBD1. The receptor was isolated from a woman between 25 and 40 years old in good health. Sequenced material: memory CD4+ T cells sorted from blood. The subset: CD45RA-negative fraction. CDR3 residues: CASRGQPTTNEKLFF. The CDR3 DNA is TGTGCCAGCAGGGGACAGCCAACAACTAATGAAAAACTGTTTTTT.